This T cell receptor (beta chain) was retrieved from a study of cytomegalovirus exposure and HLA in healthy donors. Use of 60 Vbeta and 13 Jbeta primers characterized the PCR. Clones were read by immunoSEQ multiplex PCR, and TCRdb kept only the in-frame ones, dropping some. The sample holds around 90,000 clones; more than 55% are singletons and the top ten take 5.5% to 6%. CDR1 SQVTM and CDR2 ANQGSEA come from the germline V gene. This CDR3 has 17 residues. With V trimmed by 6 bases and J by 6 bases, 20 bases remained unmatched. Sequenced: PBMCs. The rearrangement joins TRBV29-1 to TRBJ1-5; 7 nucleotides align to TRBD1. The source is a boy aged 5-17 years in good health and CMV-seropositive. Here the CDR3 reads CSVPHRGRQGRGQPQHF. Here the CDR3 DNA reads TGCAGCGTACCACACCGCGGAAGACAGGGACGAGGTCAGCCCCAGCATTTT.